A single T cell receptor (beta chain) is shown here with its context. Trimming took off 0 bases at V and 2 bases at J, with 7 bases between the two ends. The CDR3 runs to 14 residues. The V gene's germline CDR1 is LGHNA and CDR2 YSLEER. These data belong to a study of response to subunit inactivated influenza vaccine. Each CDR3 protein is one row after TCRdb ran MiXCR on the RT-PCR reads. The sample carries 250,000 to 350,000 distinct CDR3 sequences, 20% to 25% recorded once. Sequencing used PBMCs from blood, obtained less than 22 months after vaccination. This TCR derives from a man between 50 and 75 years old who received an inactivated influenza vaccine. V and J are TRBV4-3 and TRBJ1-2; D not resolved. The CDR3 region is CASSQDLQNYGYTF. The CDR3 bases are TGCGCCAGCAGCCAAGACTTACAAAACTATGGCTACACCTTC.